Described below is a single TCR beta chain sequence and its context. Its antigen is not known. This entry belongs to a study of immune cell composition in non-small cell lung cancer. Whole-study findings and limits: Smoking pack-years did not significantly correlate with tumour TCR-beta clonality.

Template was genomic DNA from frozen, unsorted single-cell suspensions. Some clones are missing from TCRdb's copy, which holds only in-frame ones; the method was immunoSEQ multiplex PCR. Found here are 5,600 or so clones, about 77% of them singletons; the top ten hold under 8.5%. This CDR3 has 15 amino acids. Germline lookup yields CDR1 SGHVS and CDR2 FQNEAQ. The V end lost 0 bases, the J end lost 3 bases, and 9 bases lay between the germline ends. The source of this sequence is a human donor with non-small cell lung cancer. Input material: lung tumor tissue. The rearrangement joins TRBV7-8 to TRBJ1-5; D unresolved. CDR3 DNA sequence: TGTGCCAGCAGCTTAGCGGCCGGGAACAATCAGCCCCAGCATTTT. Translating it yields CASSLAAGNNQPQHF.